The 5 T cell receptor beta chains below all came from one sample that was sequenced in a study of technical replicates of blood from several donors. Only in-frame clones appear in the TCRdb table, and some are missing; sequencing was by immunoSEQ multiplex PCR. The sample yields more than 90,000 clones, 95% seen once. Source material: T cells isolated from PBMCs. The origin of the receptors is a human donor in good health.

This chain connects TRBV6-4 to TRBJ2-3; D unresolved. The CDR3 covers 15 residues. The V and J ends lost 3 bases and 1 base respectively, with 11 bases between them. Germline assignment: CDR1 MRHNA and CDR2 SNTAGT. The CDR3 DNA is TGTGCCAGCAGTGAGAATGCGGTAGGCACAGATACGCAGTATTTT. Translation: CASSENAVGTDTQYF.

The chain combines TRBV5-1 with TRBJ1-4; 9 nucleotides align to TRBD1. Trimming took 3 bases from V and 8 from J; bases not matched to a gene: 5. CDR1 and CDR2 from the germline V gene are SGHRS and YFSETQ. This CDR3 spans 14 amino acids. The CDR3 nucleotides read TGCGCCAGCAGCTCACAGGGGGCTCAAGAAAAACTGTTTTTT. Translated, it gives CASSSQGAQEKLFF.

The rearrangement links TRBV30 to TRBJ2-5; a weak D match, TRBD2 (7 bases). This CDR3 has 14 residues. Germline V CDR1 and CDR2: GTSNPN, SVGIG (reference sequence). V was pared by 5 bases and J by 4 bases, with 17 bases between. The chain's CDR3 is CAWGGEGGRETQYF. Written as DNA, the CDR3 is TGTGCCTGGGGAGGGGAGGGGGGGCGAGAGACCCAGTACTTC.

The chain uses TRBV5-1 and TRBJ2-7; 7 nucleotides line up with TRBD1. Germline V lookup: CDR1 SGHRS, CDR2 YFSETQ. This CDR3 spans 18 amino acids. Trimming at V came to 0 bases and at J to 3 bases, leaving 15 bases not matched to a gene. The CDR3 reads CASSLGALRRQGRYEQYF. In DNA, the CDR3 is TGCGCCAGCAGCTTGGGGGCCCTACGGCGACAGGGTCGCTACGAGCAGTACTTC. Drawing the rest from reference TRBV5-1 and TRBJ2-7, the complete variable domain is KAGVTQTPRYLIKTRGQQVTLSCSPISGHRSVSWYQQTPGQGLQFLFEYFSETQRNKGNFPGRFSGRQFSNSRSEMNVSTLELGDSALYLCASSLGALRRQGRYEQYFGPGTRLTVT.

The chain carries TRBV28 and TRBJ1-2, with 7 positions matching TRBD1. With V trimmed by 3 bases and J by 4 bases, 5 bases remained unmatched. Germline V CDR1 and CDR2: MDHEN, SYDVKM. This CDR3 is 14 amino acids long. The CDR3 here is CASSFPSGGYGYTF. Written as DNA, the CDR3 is TGTGCCAGCAGTTTCCCCTCAGGGGGCTATGGCTACACCTTC.